Below, one T cell receptor beta chain is given with its context. Its target antigen remains unknown. Per-nucleotide qualities are absent, and no much larger clonotype sits a single base away. The junction shows trimming of 1 base on V and 5 bases on J, plus 12 bases between the germline ends. CDR1 KGHSH and CDR2 LQKENI are derived from the germline V gene. The CDR3 runs 15 amino acids, cysteine and phenylalanine included. Solely the CDR3 DNA is kept, with 45 bases framed from the first base. This record belongs to a study of blood T cell repertoires in COVID-19 (dated by TCRdb to the early 2020s). For the study in its entirety: Samples from collaborators originated in the United States, Italy and Spain and spanned both the acute and convalescent phases of COVID-19. A freely available public database, intended as a resource for researchers studying the immune response to SARS-CoV-2, is where the repertoires were released. The samples were drawn from two sources: the first 160 participants of the ongoing ImmuneRACE study, and 1,254 subjects contributed by 6 global collaborators. The dataset comprised deeply sampled blood TCRbeta repertoires from subjects exposed to, actively infected with, or recovered from COVID-19. The prospective study material was composed of cDNA or gDNA derived from T cells, B-cell-depleted T cells, or PBMCs. The sample metadata nearly always contained a de-identified subject ID, COVID-19 status, age in years and sex. Where available, HLA class I and class II types were obtained from metadata supplied by the sample provider rather than from assay-based typing.

Broad study findings and their caveats: The quantity of clinical and demographic metadata differed by source and by participant and was supplied without curation.

Enrolling through a virtual design, the prospective study's participants ranged in age from roughly 18 to 90 years and lived across 20 to 25 United States geographic areas. Cohort assignment in the prospective study relied on participant-reported clinical history from a screening survey and a study questionnaire. Recovered participants in ImmuneRACE Cohort 3 were defined as having two consecutive negative NP/OP PCR tests, clearance from a healthcare professional, or resolution of symptoms. In the prospective study, whole blood, serum and a nasopharyngeal or oropharyngeal swab were collected from each participant by mobile phlebotomists. Additional blood draws and questionnaires over an approximately 2-month period could optionally be provided by prospective study participants. Before DNA extraction, blood samples from the prospective study were shipped at room temperature or frozen. TCRbeta CDR3 regions were amplified from genomic DNA by means of the immunoSEQ Assay, a bias-controlled multiplex PCR. On the authors' methods: Within the assay, amplification of reference gene primers was used to estimate how many nucleated cells each sample contained. To quantify the absolute abundance of each unique TCRbeta CDR3 rearrangement, sequence reads were collapsed and filtered. For each sample, productive Simpson clonality was calculated by taking the square root of Simpson's diversity index across productive rearrangements. TCRdb limited this immuneACCESS table to in-frame rearrangements with V and J called. A share of clones is missing; checked studies link under half to unresolved V genes, and the rest is unexplained. V, J and clone size reflect that table, while D and trimming were determined from the DNA. The sample data list roughly 250,000 clones, and around 90% of these were observed just once. The ten top clones hold 1.5% to 2% of the sample.

The sequence derives from a woman aged 45-65 years who had recovered from COVID-19. Recombination joined TRBV18 with TRBJ1-5; the best D guess is TRBD1, with 5 bases matching. The sequencing input was PBMCs or T cells enriched from blood (not recorded which). The sequenced DNA: TGTGCCAGCTCACCACGGCGCGGGGCGGATCAGCCCCAGCATTTT. Translated, it gives CASSPRRGADQPQHF.